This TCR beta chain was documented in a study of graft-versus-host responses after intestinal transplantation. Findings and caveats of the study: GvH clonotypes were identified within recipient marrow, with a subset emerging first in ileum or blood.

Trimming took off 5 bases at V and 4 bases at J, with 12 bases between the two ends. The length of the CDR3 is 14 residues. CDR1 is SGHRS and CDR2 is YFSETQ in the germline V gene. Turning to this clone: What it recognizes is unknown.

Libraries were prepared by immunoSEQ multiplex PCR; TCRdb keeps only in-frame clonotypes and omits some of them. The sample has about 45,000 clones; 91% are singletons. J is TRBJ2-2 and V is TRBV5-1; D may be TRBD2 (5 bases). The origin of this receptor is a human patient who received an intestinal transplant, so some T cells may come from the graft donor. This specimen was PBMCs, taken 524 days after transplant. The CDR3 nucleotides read TGCGCCAGCAGTAGGGAGTTTTCCACCGGGGAGCTGTTTTTT. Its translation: CASSREFSTGELFF.